The present T cell receptor beta chain was sequenced within a study of blood T cells in healthy people across ages. Overall study context: About one barcoded beta molecule per two T cells was captured by template switching. Study-wide results and limits: A strong correlation was found between TCR beta diversity and the percentage of naive T cells.

This CDR3 has 13 amino acids. Trimming removed 4 bases from V and 2 bases from J, with 9 bases in between. The germline V gene has CDR1 SEHNR and CDR2 FQNEAQ (reference sequence). Primers used in a second PCR of about 7 to 12 cycles were a sample-barcoded 5' primer and a J-beta primer mix. Each TCR beta cDNA got a 12-nucleotide random molecular identifier. From the 5' RACE reads, TCRdb called clonotypes with MiXCR, one entry per CDR3 protein. The profile shows hundreds of thousands of distinct CDR3 sequences, roughly 50% of them singletons. This clonotype was counted between two and nine times. Its target is not known. Per sample, a minimum of 7 million PBMCs were isolated.

Specimen: blood. This receptor was obtained from a woman aged 60-70 years in good health. The chain links TRBV7-9 to TRBJ2-7; the D is unclear. CDR3 residues: CASSYVGPYEQYF. The CDR3 DNA sequence: TGTGCCAGCAGCTATGTCGGTCCCTACGAGCAGTACTTC.